This record covers a single T cell receptor beta chain. These data come from a study of blood T cell repertoires in COVID-19. The CDR3 loop spans 16 amino acids. Germline V CDR1 and CDR2: ENHRY, SYGVKD. V was clipped by 5 bases and J by 7 bases; unmatched bases: 10. The table came from immunoSEQ multiplex PCR; TCRdb's copy has only in-frame clones and leaves some out. Of under 350,000 clones listed, around 84% are singletons. What the recovered Cohort 3 donors had was two negative PCRs, clearance, or symptom resolution. This chain joins TRBV10-3 and TRBJ1-4, with 10 bases matching TRBD1. The clonotype was recovered from a man between 25 and 39 years old who had recovered from COVID-19. Specimen: PBMCs or T cells enriched from blood (not recorded which). This CDR3 reads CAISHTPGQGTEKLFF. CDR3 nucleotides: TGTGCCATCAGTCATACTCCGGGACAGGGGACTGAAAAACTGTTTTTT.